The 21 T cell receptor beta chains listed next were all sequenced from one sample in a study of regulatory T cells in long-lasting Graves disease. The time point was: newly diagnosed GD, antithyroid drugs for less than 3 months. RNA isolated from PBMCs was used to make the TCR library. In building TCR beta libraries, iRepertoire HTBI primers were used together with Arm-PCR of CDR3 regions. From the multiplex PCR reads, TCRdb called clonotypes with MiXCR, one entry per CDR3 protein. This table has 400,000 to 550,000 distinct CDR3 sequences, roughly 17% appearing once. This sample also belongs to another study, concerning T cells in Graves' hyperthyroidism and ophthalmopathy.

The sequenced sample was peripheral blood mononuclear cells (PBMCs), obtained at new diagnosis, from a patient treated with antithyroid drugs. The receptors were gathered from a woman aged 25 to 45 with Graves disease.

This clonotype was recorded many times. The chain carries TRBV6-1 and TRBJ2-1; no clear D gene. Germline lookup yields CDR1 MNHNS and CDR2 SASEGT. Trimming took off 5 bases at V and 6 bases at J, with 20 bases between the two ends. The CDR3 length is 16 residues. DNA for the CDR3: TGTGCCAGCAGTCCTCGGATGAGCCTTAGGTCCAATGAGCAGTTCTTC. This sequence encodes CASSPRMSLRSNEQFF.

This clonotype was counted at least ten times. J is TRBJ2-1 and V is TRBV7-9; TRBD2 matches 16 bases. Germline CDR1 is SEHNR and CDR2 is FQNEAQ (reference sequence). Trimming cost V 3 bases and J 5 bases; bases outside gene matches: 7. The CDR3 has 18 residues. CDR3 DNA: TGTGCCAGCAGCTTCGGGACTAGCGGGAGGGTGAGGAACAATGAGCAGTTCTTC. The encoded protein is CASSFGTSGRVRNNEQFF.

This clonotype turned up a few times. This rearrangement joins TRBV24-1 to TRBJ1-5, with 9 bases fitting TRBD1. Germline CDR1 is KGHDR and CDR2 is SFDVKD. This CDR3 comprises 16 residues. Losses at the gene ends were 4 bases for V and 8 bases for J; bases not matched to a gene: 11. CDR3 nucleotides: TGTGCCACCAGTGACTACCGGGACAGGGTCGTGGAGCCCCAGCATTTT. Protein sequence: CATSDYRDRVVEPQHF.

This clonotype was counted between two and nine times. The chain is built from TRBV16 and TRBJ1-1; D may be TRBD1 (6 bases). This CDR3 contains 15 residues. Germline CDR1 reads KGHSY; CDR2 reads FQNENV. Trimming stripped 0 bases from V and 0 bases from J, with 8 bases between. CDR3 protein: CASSQSGGVNTEAFF. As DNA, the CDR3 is TGTGCCAGCAGCCAATCGGGGGGCGTGAACACTGAAGCTTTCTTT.

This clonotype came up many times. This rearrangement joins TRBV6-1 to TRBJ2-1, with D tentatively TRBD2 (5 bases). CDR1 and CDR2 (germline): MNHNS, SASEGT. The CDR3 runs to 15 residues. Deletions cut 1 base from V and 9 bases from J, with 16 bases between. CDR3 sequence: CASSEVGGPWGEQFF. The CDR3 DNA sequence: TGTGCCAGCAGTGAAGTAGGAGGACCGTGGGGTGAGCAGTTCTTC.

The CDR3 sequence is CASSLAWGEGLGDTQYF. The CDR3 region has the DNA TGTGCCAGCAGCTTGGCCTGGGGTGAGGGTCTCGGAGATACGCAGTATTTT. J is TRBJ2-3 and V is TRBV5-4; maybe TRBD2 (5 bases). The V gene's germline CDR1 is SGHNT and CDR2 YYREEE (reference sequence). The length of the CDR3 is 17 residues. Trimming shortened V by 0 bases and J by 5 bases, and 19 bases separated the two germline ends.

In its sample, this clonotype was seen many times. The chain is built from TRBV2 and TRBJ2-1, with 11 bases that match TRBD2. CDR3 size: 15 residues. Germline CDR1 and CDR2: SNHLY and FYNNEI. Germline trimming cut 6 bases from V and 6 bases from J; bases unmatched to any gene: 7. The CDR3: CASSKLAGVGNEQFF. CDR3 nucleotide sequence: TGTGCCAGCAGCAAACTAGCGGGAGTAGGCAATGAGCAGTTCTTC.

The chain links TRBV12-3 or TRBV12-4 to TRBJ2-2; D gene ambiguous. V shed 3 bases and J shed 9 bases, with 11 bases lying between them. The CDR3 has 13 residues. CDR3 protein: CASSFVRFRELFF. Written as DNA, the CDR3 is TGTGCCAGCAGTTTTGTTCGGTTCAGGGAGCTGTTTTTT.

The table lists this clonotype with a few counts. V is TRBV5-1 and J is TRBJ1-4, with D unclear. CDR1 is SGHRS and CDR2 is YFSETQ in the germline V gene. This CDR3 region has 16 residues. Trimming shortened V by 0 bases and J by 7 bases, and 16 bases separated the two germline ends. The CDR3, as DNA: TGCGCCAGCAGCTTGGGGTCACGTGAGTGGGGTGAAAAACTGTTTTTT. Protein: CASSLGSREWGEKLFF. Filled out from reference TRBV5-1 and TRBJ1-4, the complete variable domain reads KAGVTQTPRYLIKTRGQQVTLSCSPISGHRSVSWYQQTPGQGLQFLFEYFSETQRNKGNFPGRFSGRQFSNSRSEMNVSTLELGDSALYLCASSLGSREWGEKLFFGSGTQLSVL.

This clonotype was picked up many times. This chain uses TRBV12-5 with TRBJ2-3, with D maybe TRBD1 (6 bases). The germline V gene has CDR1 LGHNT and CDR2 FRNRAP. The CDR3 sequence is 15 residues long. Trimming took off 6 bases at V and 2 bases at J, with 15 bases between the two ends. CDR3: CASGPDGQPTDTQYF. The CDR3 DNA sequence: TGTGCTAGTGGACCCGACGGACAGCCCACAGATACGCAGTATTTT.

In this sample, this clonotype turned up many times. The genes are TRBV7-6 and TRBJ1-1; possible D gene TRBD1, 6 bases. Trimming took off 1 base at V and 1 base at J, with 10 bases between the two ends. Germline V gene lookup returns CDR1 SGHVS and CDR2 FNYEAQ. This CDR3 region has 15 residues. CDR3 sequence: CASSLEGGWNTEAFF. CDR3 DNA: TGTGCCAGCAGCTTAGAAGGGGGGTGGAACACTGAAGCTTTCTTT.

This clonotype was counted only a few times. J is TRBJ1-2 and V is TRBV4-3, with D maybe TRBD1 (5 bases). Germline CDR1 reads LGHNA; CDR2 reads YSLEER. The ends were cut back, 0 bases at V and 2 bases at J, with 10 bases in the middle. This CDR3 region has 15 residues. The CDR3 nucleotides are TGCGCCAGCAGCCAAGAACGCAGGGCCAACTATGGCTACACCTTC. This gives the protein CASSQERRANYGYTF.

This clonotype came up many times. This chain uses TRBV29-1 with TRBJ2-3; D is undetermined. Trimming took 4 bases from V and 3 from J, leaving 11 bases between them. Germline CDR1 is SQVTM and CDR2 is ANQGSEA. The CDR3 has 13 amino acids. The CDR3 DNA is TGCAGCGTTGGTGGCAGGTTAACAGATACGCAGTATTTT. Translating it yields CSVGGRLTDTQYF.

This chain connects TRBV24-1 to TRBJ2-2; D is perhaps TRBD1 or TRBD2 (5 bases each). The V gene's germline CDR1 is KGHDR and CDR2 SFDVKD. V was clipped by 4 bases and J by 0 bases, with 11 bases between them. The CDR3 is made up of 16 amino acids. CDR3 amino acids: CATSDLGRTNTGELFF. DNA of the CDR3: TGTGCCACCAGTGACCTGGGACGGACGAACACCGGGGAGCTGTTTTTT.

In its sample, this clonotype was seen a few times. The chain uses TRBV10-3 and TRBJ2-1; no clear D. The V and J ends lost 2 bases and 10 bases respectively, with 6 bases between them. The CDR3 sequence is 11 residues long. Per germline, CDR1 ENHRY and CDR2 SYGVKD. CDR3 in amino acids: CAISEVGEQFF. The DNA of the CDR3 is TGTGCCATCAGTGAGGTTGGGGAGCAGTTCTTC.

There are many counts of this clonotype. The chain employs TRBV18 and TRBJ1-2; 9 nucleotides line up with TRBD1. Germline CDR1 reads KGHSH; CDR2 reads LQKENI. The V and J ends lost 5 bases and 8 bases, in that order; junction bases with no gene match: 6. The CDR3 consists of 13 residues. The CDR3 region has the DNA TGTGCCAGCTCAACGGGGACAGGGAACGGCTACACCTTC. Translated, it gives CASSTGTGNGYTF.

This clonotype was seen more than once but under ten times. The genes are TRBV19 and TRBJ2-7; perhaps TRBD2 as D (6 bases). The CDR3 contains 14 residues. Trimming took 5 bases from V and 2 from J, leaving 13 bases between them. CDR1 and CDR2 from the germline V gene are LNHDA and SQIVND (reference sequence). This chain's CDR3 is CASSVGGTTYEQYF. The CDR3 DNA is TGTGCCAGTAGTGTGGGGGGAACCACCTACGAGCAGTACTTC.

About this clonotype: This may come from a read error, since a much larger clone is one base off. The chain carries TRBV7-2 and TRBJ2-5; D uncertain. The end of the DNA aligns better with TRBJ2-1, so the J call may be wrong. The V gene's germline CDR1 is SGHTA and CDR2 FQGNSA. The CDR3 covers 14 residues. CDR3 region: CASSLGAWDLKQFF. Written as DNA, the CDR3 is TGTGCCAGCAGCTTAGGAGCCTGGGATCTCAAGCAGTTCTTC.

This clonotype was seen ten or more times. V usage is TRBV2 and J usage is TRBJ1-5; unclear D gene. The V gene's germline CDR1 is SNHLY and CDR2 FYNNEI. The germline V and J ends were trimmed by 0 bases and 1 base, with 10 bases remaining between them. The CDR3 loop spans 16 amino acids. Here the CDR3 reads CASSEAPGVSNQPQHF. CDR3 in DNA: TGTGCCAGCAGTGAAGCGCCAGGAGTCAGCAATCAGCCCCAGCATTTT.

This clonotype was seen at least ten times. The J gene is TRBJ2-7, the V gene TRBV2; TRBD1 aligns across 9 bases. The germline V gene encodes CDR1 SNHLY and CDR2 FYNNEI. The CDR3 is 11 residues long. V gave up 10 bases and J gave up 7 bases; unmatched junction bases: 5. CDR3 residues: CANGQGLEQYF. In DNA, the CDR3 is TGTGCCAACGGACAGGGGCTAGAGCAGTACTTC. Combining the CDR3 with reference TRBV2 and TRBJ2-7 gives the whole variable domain EPEVTQTPSHQVTQMGQEVILRCVPISNHLYFYWYRQILGQKVEFLVSFYNNEISEKSEIFDDQFSVERPDGSNFTLKIRSTKLEDSAMYFCANGQGLEQYFGPGTRLTVT.

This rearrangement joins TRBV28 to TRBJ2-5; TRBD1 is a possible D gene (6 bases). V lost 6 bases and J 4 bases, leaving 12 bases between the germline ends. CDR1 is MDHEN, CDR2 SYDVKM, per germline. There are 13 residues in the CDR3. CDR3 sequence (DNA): TGTGCCAGCAGGTACGGACAGCTAGAGACCCAGTACTTC. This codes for CASRYGQLETQYF. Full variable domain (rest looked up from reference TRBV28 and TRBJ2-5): DVKVTQSSRYLVKRTGEKVFLECVQDMDHENMFWYRQDPGLGLRLIYFSYDVKMKEKGDIPEGYSVSREKKERFSLILESASTNQTSMYLCASRYGQLETQYFGPGTRLLVL.